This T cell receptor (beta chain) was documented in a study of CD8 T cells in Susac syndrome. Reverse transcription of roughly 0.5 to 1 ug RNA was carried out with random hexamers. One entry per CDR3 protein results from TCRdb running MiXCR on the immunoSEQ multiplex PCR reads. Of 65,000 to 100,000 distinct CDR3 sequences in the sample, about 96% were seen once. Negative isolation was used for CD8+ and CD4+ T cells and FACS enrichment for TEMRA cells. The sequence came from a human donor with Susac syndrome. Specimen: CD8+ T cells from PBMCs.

CDR3 sequence (DNA): TGCAGTGCTCGGCAGGTTGTTGATGGCTACACCTTC. Translated: CSARQVVDGYTF. The rearrangement links TRBV20-1 to TRBJ1-2; D unclear. Trimming stripped 5 bases from V and 6 bases from J, with 13 bases between. The CDR3 covers 12 residues. Germline values: CDR1 DFQATT, CDR2 SNEGSKA (reference sequence).